What follows are 20 T cell receptor beta chains derived from one specimen sequenced in a study of blood T cell repertoires in COVID-19. Here immunoSEQ multiplex PCR was the method, and the copy in TCRdb shows in-frame clones only, minus some. The sample holds 40,000 to 60,000 clones; more than 75% are singletons and the top ten take 2.6%. Sample: peripheral blood. The receptors here all came from a woman of 80 years or more with COVID-19, enrolled during active disease.

The genes are TRBV15 and TRBJ2-7; 9 bases agree with TRBD1. The CDR3 has 14 residues. Germline CDR1 reads LNHNV; CDR2 reads YYDKDF (reference sequence). Trimming cost V 3 bases and J 2 bases; bases outside gene matches: 2. The CDR3 loop is CATSRGQGPYEQYF. In nucleotides, the CDR3 is TGTGCCACCAGCAGGGGACAGGGACCCTACGAGCAGTACTTC.

This clone is a singleton in its sample. The chain uses TRBV28 and TRBJ2-2, with D perhaps TRBD1 (5 bases). Trimming shortened V by 3 bases and J by 0 bases, and 11 bases separated the two germline ends. This CDR3 has 16 residues. Germline V gene lookup returns CDR1 MDHEN and CDR2 SYDVKM. CDR3 sequence (DNA): TGTGCCAGCAGTTTTCCCGACAGACCGAACACCGGGGAGCTGTTTTTT. Encoded protein: CASSFPDRPNTGELFF.

This clone was seen more than once but under ten times. This chain connects TRBV5-1 to TRBJ1-6; 7 positions match TRBD1. The V gene end was trimmed by 0 bases and the J gene end by 2 bases; junction bases not matched to a gene: 5. CDR1 and CDR2 from the germline V gene are SGHRS and YFSETQ. This CDR3 region has 17 residues. The CDR3 nucleotides are TGCGCCAGCAGCTTGGGGCCCCAGGGGGCCTATAATTCACCCCTCCACTTT. Its protein is CASSLGPQGAYNSPLHF. Supplemented by reference TRBV5-1 and TRBJ1-6, the full variable domain reads KAGVTQTPRYLIKTRGQQVTLSCSPISGHRSVSWYQQTPGQGLQFLFEYFSETQRNKGNFPGRFSGRQFSNSRSEMNVSTLELGDSALYLCASSLGPQGAYNSPLHFGNGTRLTVT.

The rearrangement links TRBV19 to TRBJ1-5, with a possible D match to TRBD1 (6 bases). V was cut by 7 bases and J by 1 base, with 17 bases left in between. Germline loops: CDR1 LNHDA, CDR2 SQIVND (reference sequence). This CDR3 has 16 amino acids. Written as DNA, the CDR3 is TGTGCCAGTAATAGAGGGGGGAGGGCGAGCAATCAGCCCCAGCATTTT. It translates to CASNRGGRASNQPQHF.

The V call is TRBV30, the J call TRBJ1-3; D may be TRBD1 (6 bases). With 3 bases removed from V and 2 bases from J, the gap between germline ends came to 8 bases. There are 13 residues in the CDR3. CDR1 and CDR2 (germline): GTSNPN, SVGIG (reference sequence). CDR3 in DNA: TGTGCCTGGAGGGGACAAGCTGGAAACACCATATATTTT. Translated: CAWRGQAGNTIYF.

The rearrangement uses TRBV6-5 and TRBJ1-1, with 8 bases matching TRBD1. Germline V gives CDR1 MNHEY, CDR2 SVGAGI. The CDR3 spans 13 residues. The junction had 3 bases not matched to a gene; V was cut back by 6 bases and J by 3 bases. CDR3 in DNA: TGTGCCAGCAGAGACAGGGGACACACTGAAGCTTTCTTT. This encodes CASRDRGHTEAFF.

The genes are TRBV21-1 and TRBJ1-4; the table's D call, TRBD1, has no DNA check behind it. TRBV21-1 is labeled a pseudogene. This CDR3 is built from 16 residues. CDR3 region: CASSKVRGQGDEKLFF. In DNA, the CDR3 is TGTGCCAGCAGCAAAGTACGAGGACAGGGAGACGAAAAACTGTTTTTT.

The chain recombines TRBV2 with TRBJ1-2; 7 bases line up with TRBD1. The ends lost 9 bases at V and 0 bases at J; junction bases unmatched: 13. Germline lookup yields CDR1 SNHLY and CDR2 FYNNEI. CDR3 length: 16 residues. CDR3 nucleotides: TGTGCCAGTACAGACAGGGTGATACCCACTAACTATGGCTACACCTTC. It is translated as CASTDRVIPTNYGYTF.

The chain recombines TRBV29-1 with TRBJ2-7, with 13 bases matching TRBD2. Germline trimming cut 5 bases from V and 3 bases from J; bases unmatched to any gene: 4. The CDR3 loop spans 14 amino acids. Per germline, CDR1 SQVTM and CDR2 ANQGSEA. The CDR3 loop is CSVRTSGSNYEQYF. The CDR3 DNA sequence: TGCAGCGTTCGGACTAGCGGGAGCAACTACGAGCAGTACTTC.

This chain connects TRBV7-6 to TRBJ1-1, with D possibly being TRBD1 (5 bases). Germline CDR1 and CDR2: SGHVS and FNYEAQ. V lost 1 base and J 4 bases, leaving 13 bases between the germline ends. This CDR3 is 15 amino acids long. CDR3 region: CASSLGQGLSTEAFF. The CDR3 bases are TGTGCCAGCAGCTTAGGGCAGGGCCTGAGCACTGAAGCTTTCTTT.

This clone has more than one count but fewer than ten. The chain has TRBV30 and TRBJ2-7; D ambiguous. V was trimmed by 0 bases and J by 11 bases, leaving 11 bases between them. This CDR3 is 11 amino acids long. CDR1 and CDR2 (germline): GTSNPN, SVGIG (reference sequence). The CDR3 protein is CAWSVMRKEYF. CDR3 coding DNA: TGTGCCTGGAGTGTCATGCGGAAAGAGTACTTC.

The chain has TRBV7-2 and TRBJ1-2; the D gene is possibly TRBD1 (6 bases). The germline gives CDR1 SGHTA, CDR2 FQGNSA. This CDR3 is 13 amino acids long. Trimming removed 1 base from V and 6 bases from J, with 9 bases in between. The CDR3 loop reads CASSLGGPNGYTF. CDR3 nucleotides: TGTGCCAGCAGCTTAGGGGGGCCCAATGGCTACACCTTC.

The V call is TRBV14, the J call TRBJ1-2; 7 bases line up with TRBD1. This CDR3 is built from 15 residues. Germline-derived CDR1 and CDR2 are SGHDN and FVKESK. J gave up 2 bases and V 0 bases, and 3 bases lay outside the gene matches. The CDR3 DNA is TGTGCCAGCAGCCAAGATGGACAGGTCAACTATGGCTACACCTTC. It translates to CASSQDGQVNYGYTF.

The chain recombines TRBV5-1 with TRBJ2-5; 12 nucleotides align to TRBD2. CDR3 length: 18 residues. V trimming: 1 base; J trimming: 2 bases; junction bases outside the gene matches: 9. Germline CDR1 reads SGHRS; CDR2 reads YFSETQ. Here the CDR3 reads CASSLFPGTSGRQETQYF. Here the CDR3 DNA reads TGCGCCAGCAGCTTGTTCCCCGGGACTAGCGGGCGGCAAGAGACCCAGTACTTC.

The chain couples TRBV30 to TRBJ1-5; D might be TRBD1 (6 bases). Germline CDR1 and CDR2: GTSNPN and SVGIG (reference sequence). V lost 1 base and J lost 7, with 14 bases in between. The CDR3 is 14 residues long. The CDR3 DNA is TGTGCCTGGAGTGGGGGGCTCTTTAACCAGCCCCAGCATTTT. It specifies CAWSGGLFNQPQHF.

The chain employs TRBV28 and TRBJ2-6; 8 bases map to TRBD1. Germline CDR1 reads MDHEN; CDR2 reads SYDVKM. The CDR3 consists of 14 residues. Losses at the gene ends were 10 bases for V and 3 bases for J; bases not matched to a gene: 5. The CDR3 nucleotides read TGTGCCACCAGGGGGCCGGGTGGGGCCAACGTCCTGACTTTC. It translates to CATRGPGGANVLTF.

The rearrangement links TRBV27 to TRBJ2-7; D is perhaps TRBD1 (5 bases). The V end lost 1 base, the J end lost 2 bases, and 12 bases lay between the germline ends. CDR1 and CDR2 (germline): MNHEY, SMNVEV (reference sequence). The CDR3 is 15 amino acids. In nucleotides, the CDR3 is TGTGCCAGCAGTTTATTCGGCAGGGCGGCCTACGAGCAGTACTTC. Translating it yields CASSLFGRAAYEQYF.

This clone was seen only a few times. In DNA form, the CDR3 reads TGTGCCAGCAGTACCTACTCATCCGGGAGCCAGGAGGATCAGCCCCAGCATTTT. Protein sequence: CASSTYSSGSQEDQPQHF. This chain connects TRBV27 to TRBJ1-5; no firm D call. Deletions cut 5 bases from V and 5 bases from J, with 25 bases between. The CDR3 contains 18 residues. From germline, CDR1 is MNHEY and CDR2 SMNVEV (reference sequence).

V usage is TRBV18 and J usage is TRBJ2-7; 8 bases agree with TRBD1. CDR1 and CDR2 (germline): KGHSH, LQKENI. This CDR3 has 14 amino acids. V dropped 8 bases and J dropped 2; count of bases not matched to a gene: 8. The CDR3 DNA follows: TGTGCCAGCGTAGAGACAGGGGCCACCTACGAGCAGTACTTC. Translated, it gives CASVETGATYEQYF.

V usage is TRBV18 and J usage is TRBJ1-2; D is unresolved. There are 16 residues in the CDR3. The germline V gene encodes CDR1 KGHSH and CDR2 LQKENI. V lost 2 bases, J lost 8 bases, and 21 bases lay in between. The CDR3 loop is CASSPIGRELGGGYTF. The DNA of the CDR3 is TGTGCCAGCTCACCAATCGGTAGGGAGTTAGGTGGAGGCTACACCTTC.